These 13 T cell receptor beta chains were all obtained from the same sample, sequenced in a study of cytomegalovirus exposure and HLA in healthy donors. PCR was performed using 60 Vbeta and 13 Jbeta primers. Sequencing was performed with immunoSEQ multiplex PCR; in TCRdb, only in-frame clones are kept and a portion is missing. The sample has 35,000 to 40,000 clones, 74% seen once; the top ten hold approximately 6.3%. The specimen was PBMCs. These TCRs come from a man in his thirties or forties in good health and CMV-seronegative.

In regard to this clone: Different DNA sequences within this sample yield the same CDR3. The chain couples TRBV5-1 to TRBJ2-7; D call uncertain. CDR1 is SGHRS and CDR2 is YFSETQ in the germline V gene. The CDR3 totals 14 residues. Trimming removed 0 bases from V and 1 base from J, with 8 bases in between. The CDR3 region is CASSLDRASYEQYF. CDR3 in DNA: TGCGCCAGCAGCTTGGACCGAGCATCCTACGAGCAGTACTTC. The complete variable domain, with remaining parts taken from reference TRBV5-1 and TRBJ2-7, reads KAGVTQTPRYLIKTRGQQVTLSCSPISGHRSVSWYQQTPGQGLQFLFEYFSETQRNKGNFPGRFSGRQFSNSRSEMNVSTLELGDSALYLCASSLDRASYEQYFGPGTRLTVT.

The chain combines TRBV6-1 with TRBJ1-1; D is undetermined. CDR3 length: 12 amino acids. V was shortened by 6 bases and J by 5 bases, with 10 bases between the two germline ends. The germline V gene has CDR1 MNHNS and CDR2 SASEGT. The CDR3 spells CASSFGETEAFF. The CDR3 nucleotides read TGTGCCAGCAGCTTCGGGGAGACTGAAGCTTTCTTT.

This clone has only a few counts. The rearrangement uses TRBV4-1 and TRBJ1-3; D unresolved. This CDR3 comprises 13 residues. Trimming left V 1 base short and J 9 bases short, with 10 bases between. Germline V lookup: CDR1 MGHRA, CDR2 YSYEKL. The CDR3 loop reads CASSQAREATIYF. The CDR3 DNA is TGCGCCAGCAGCCAAGCACGGGAGGCCACCATATATTTT.

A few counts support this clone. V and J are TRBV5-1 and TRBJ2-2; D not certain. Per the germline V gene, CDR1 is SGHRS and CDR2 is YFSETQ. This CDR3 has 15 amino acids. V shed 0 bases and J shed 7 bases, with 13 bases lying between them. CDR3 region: CASSLAVPPGGELFF. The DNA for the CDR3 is TGCGCCAGCAGCTTGGCGGTTCCGCCCGGCGGGGAGCTGTTTTTT. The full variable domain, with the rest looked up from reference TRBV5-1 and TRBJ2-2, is KAGVTQTPRYLIKTRGQQVTLSCSPISGHRSVSWYQQTPGQGLQFLFEYFSETQRNKGNFPGRFSGRQFSNSRSEMNVSTLELGDSALYLCASSLAVPPGGELFFGEGSRLTVL.

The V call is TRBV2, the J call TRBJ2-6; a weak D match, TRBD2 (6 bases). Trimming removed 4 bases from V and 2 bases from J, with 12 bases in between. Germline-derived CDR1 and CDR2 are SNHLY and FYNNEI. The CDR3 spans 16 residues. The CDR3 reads CASSVYGSTGANVLTF. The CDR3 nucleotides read TGTGCCAGCAGTGTTTACGGGAGTACTGGGGCCAACGTCCTGACTTTC. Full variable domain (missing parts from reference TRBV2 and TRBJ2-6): EPEVTQTPSHQVTQMGQEVILRCVPISNHLYFYWYRQILGQKVEFLVSFYNNEISEKSEIFDDQFSVERPDGSNFTLKIRSTKLEDSAMYFCASSVYGSTGANVLTFGAGSRLTVL.

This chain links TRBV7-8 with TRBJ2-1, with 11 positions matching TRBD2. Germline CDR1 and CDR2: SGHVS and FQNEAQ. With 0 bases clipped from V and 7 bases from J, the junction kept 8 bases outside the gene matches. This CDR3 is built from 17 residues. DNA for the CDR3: TGTGCCAGCAGCTTAGCGAACCCTAGCGGGGGGCTGAATGAGCAGTTCTTC. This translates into CASSLANPSGGLNEQFF.

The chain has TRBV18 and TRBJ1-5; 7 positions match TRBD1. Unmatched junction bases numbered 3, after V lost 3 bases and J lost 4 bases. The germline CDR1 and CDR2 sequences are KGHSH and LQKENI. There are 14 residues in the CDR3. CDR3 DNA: TGTGCCAGCTCACCGGGGACAGCTAATCAGCCCCAGCATTTT. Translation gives CASSPGTANQPQHF. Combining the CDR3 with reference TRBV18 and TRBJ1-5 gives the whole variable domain NAGVMQNPRHLVRRRGQEARLRCSPMKGHSHVYWYRQLPEEGLKFMVYLQKENIIDESGMPKERFSAEFPKEGPSILRIQQVVRGDSAAYFCASSPGTANQPQHFGDGTRLSIL.

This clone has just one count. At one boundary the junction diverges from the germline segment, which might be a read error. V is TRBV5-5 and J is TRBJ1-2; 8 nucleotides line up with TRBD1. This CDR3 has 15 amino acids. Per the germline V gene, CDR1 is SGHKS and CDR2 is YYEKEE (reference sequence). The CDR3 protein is CASSLAGQGNYGYPF. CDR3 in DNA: TGTGCCAGCAGCTTGGCTGGACAGGGTAACTATGGCTACCCCTTC.

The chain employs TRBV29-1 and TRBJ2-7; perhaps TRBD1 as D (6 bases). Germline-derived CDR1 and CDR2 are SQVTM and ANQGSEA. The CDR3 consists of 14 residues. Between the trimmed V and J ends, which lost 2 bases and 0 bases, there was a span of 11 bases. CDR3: CSVELGAGSYEQYF. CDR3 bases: TGCAGCGTTGAATTGGGGGCCGGCTCCTACGAGCAGTACTTC.

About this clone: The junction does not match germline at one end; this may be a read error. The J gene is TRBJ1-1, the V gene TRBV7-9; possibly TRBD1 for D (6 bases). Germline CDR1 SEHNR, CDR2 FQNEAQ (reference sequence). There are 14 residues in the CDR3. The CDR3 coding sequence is TGTTCCAGCAGCTTAGGGGGAGGGGTCACTGAAGCTTTCTTT. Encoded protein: CSSSLGGGVTEAFF.

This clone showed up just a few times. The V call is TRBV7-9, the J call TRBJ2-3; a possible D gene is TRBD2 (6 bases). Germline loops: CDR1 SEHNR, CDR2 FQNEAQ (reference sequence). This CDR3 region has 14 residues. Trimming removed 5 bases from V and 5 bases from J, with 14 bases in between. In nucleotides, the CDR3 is TGTGCCAGCAGCCCCCGGGGTAGCGGAGATACGCAGTATTTT. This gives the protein CASSPRGSGDTQYF.

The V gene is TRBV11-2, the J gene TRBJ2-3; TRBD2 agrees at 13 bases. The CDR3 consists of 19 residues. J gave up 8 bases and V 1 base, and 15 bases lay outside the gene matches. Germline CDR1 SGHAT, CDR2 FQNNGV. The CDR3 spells CASSLAWVFGTSGTLTQYF. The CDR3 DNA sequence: TGTGCCAGCAGCTTAGCCTGGGTTTTCGGGACTAGCGGGACTCTTACGCAGTATTTT.

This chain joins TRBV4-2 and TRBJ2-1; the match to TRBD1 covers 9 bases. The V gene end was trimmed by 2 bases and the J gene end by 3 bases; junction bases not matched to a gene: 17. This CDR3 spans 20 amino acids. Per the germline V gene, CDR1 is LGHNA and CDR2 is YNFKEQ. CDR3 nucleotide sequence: TGTGCCAGCAGCCAACGACCGGGACAGGGATTAGGTGGGGGCTACAATGAGCAGTTCTTC. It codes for CASSQRPGQGLGGGYNEQFF.